The entry below describes one TCR beta chain. Its antigen is not known. The CDR3 contains 11 residues. The germline CDR1 and CDR2 sequences are KGHSH and LQKENI. Trimming took 2 bases from V and 12 from J, leaving 10 bases between them. The data derive from a study of T cell responses to AZD1222 COVID-19 vaccine. Generated by immunoSEQ multiplex PCR, the TCRdb table keeps only in-frame clones and is missing some. The sample has some 74,000 clones; roughly nine tenths are singletons. Study-wide points: Donors, mostly white British, included more females; clonal diversity was possibly underestimated. Epitopes outside B.1.351 and B.1.1.7 mutated regions reportedly drew nearly half of spike TCRs.

The sample here was peripheral blood, taken 28 days after the second AZD1222 dose. The TCR originated in an adult who received the AZD1222 COVID-19 vaccine. This chain links TRBV18 with TRBJ1-1, with D possibly TRBD1 on 5 matching bases. The CDR3 nucleotides are TGTGCCAGCTCACCAGGCAGGGATCCTTTCTTT. Translating it yields CASSPGRDPFF.